The present TCR beta chain was sequenced within a study of CD8+ T cells in alopecia areata. Study-wide background: At a dose of 5 to 10 mg twice daily, oral tofacitinib was given to treated patients. Study-level results: Clonality exceeded that of normal scalp in lesional scalp, most notably in alopecia totalis/universalis.

V was trimmed by 1 base and J by 0 bases, leaving 7 bases between them. The germline V gene encodes CDR1 LGHNA and CDR2 YNFKEQ. This CDR3 has 15 amino acids. The treatment is: oral pan-JAK inhibitor, 5-10 mg twice daily. Starting from PBMCs, sorting isolated CD4+ and CD8+ T cells. RNA extraction was followed by reverse transcription into cDNA, which acted as the sequencing template. Generated by immunoSEQ multiplex PCR, the TCRdb table keeps only in-frame clones and is missing some. The sample shows 150,000 or so clones, 50% to 70% of them seen only once. A word on this clone: Its matching antigen is unknown.

The chain has TRBV4-2 and TRBJ2-1, with D hard to call. The sequenced sample was CD4+ T cells sorted from blood, obtained at week 4, from a patient treated with tofacitinib. This TCR came from a human donor with alopecia areata. CDR3 bases: TGTGCCAGCAGCCAAGGACCCAGCTCCTACAATGAGCAGTTCTTC. Translating it yields CASSQGPSSYNEQFF.